This T cell receptor beta chain derives from a study of human T cells and chemical hapten exposure. The study's findings and limits: Sensitizing to DPC left TCRs with a frequency above 1 in 1000 unaltered.

The junction had 8 bases not matched to a gene; V was cut back by 11 bases and J by 13 bases. Per the germline V gene, CDR1 is MNHNY and CDR2 is SVGAGI (reference sequence). CDR3 length: 12 amino acids. Regarding this clonotype: Its antigen is unidentified.

Time point described: patch test 1, 2 weeks after DPC sensitization. The sample's treatment: therapeutic diphenylcyclopropenone sensitization with weekly scalp DPC. Using its own MiXCR run on the RACE reads, TCRdb lists one record per CDR3 protein. The sample records around 110,000 distinct CDR3 sequences, around an eighth being singletons. The sample in question was whole blood, obtained in connection with sensitization to the hapten diphenylcyclopropenone (DPC). This sequence joins TRBV6-6 and TRBJ2-3; 14 bases match TRBD2. This clonotype was sampled from a woman aged 50 to 60 with alopecia areata. Some clones in this sample may be carry-over from other donors' samples. The CDR3: CAGLGLAGEKYF. The DNA of the CDR3 is TGTGCCGGATTGGGACTAGCGGGGGAAAAGTATTTT.